These 9 T cell receptor beta chains came from one sample sequenced in a study of cytomegalovirus exposure and HLA in healthy donors. The method was immunoSEQ multiplex PCR; TCRdb's version includes in-frame clones alone and lacks a portion of them. The table includes 150,000 or so clones, just under 90% detected once. Sequenced: PBMCs. The receptors originated from a woman aged 30 to 39 in good health and CMV-seropositive.

The chain couples TRBV6-5 to TRBJ2-7; a weak D match, TRBD1 (6 bases). V was trimmed by 6 bases and J by 0 bases, leaving 12 bases between them. The CDR3 sequence is 14 residues long. Germline V gives CDR1 MNHEY, CDR2 SVGAGI. The CDR3 loop reads CASSLGDISYEQYF. The CDR3 DNA is TGTGCCAGCAGCCTCGGGGACATCTCCTACGAGCAGTACTTC.

The rearrangement uses TRBV7-9 and TRBJ2-7, with D perhaps TRBD1 (6 bases). Germline V gives CDR1 SEHNR, CDR2 FQNEAQ (reference sequence). V dropped 4 bases and J dropped 3 bases, with 19 bases sitting between them. The CDR3 length is 16 residues. The CDR3 loop is CASSSSGTGPRYEQYF. CDR3 coding DNA: TGTGCCAGCAGCTCCTCGGGAACAGGGCCCCGCTACGAGCAGTACTTC.

This chain links TRBV10-2 with TRBJ2-1; TRBD2 aligns across 8 bases. Trimming at V came to 1 base and at J to 6 bases, leaving 5 bases not matched to a gene. The CDR3 sequence is 15 residues long. Germline V gives CDR1 WSHSY, CDR2 SAAADI. CDR3 DNA sequence: TGCGCCAGCAGTGAGTGGTTTAGCGGGACCAATGAGCAGTTCTTC. It translates to CASSEWFSGTNEQFF.

The V gene is TRBV7-6, the J gene TRBJ2-1; 9 nucleotides match TRBD2. CDR1 is SGHVS, CDR2 FNYEAQ, per germline. The V gene end was trimmed by 6 bases and the J gene end by 2 bases; junction bases not matched to a gene: 5. The CDR3 spans 15 residues. This CDR3 reads CASRKLAGAYNEQFF. CDR3 nucleotide sequence: TGTGCCAGCAGAAAATTAGCGGGGGCCTACAATGAGCAGTTCTTC. Together with reference TRBV7-6 and TRBJ2-1, the CDR3 gives the full variable domain: GAGVSQSPRYKVTKRGQDVALRCDPISGHVSLYWYRQALGQGPEFLTYFNYEAQQDKSGLPNDRFSAERPEGSISTLTIQRTEQRDSAMYRCASRKLAGAYNEQFFGPGTRLTVL.

The chain employs TRBV4-2 and TRBJ2-5, with D possibly being TRBD1 (5 bases). Germline V gene data show CDR1 as LGHNA and CDR2 as YNFKEQ. Between the trimmed V and J ends, which lost 0 bases and 5 bases, there was a span of 22 bases. This CDR3 region has 18 residues. The DNA for the CDR3 is TGTGCCAGCAGCCAAGACCCCTTCGAGAGCCCCCAGGGCGAGACCCAGTACTTC. Its protein is CASSQDPFESPQGETQYF.

The chain combines TRBV5-6 with TRBJ2-3; D remains unclear. V lost 5 bases and J lost 2, with 12 bases in between. The CDR3 has 14 residues. Germline V gene sequence: CDR1 SGHDT, CDR2 YYEEEE. CDR3 bases: TGTGCCAGCAGTTACCCCACATTCACAGATACGCAGTATTTT. It specifies CASSYPTFTDTQYF.

V and J are TRBV19 and TRBJ2-1; weak D call: TRBD1 (6 bases). This CDR3 has 11 amino acids. The V gene's germline CDR1 is LNHDA and CDR2 SQIVND (reference sequence). The V and J ends lost 4 bases and 15 bases respectively, with 13 bases between them. The CDR3 loop is CASSTDRKPFF. In DNA form, the CDR3 reads TGTGCCAGTAGTACCGACAGGAAGCCGTTCTTC.

The V call is TRBV28, the J call TRBJ2-1, with a tentative D call TRBD2 (6 bases). Germline lookup yields CDR1 MDHEN and CDR2 SYDVKM. Trimming left V 6 bases short and J 6 bases short, with 12 bases between. The CDR3 extends over 13 amino acids. The CDR3 sequence: CASREGQSNEQFF. The CDR3 bases are TGTGCCAGCAGGGAGGGCCAGAGCAATGAGCAGTTCTTC.

The genes are TRBV5-6 and TRBJ2-3; possible D gene TRBD1, 6 bases. The CDR3 extends over 16 amino acids. CDR1 and CDR2 (germline): SGHDT, YYEEEE. V was trimmed by 0 bases and J by 4 bases, leaving 15 bases between them. Written as DNA, the CDR3 is TGTGCCAGCAGCTTGGAAATGACAGGATTTTCAGATACGCAGTATTTT. Protein product: CASSLEMTGFSDTQYF.